The rows below give T cell receptor beta chains drawn from one sample of a study of vaccination and CD4 T cells after COVID-19. For these TCRs, the target antigens are not known. TCRdb re-analysed the PCR reads in MiXCR, keeping a single row per CDR3 protein. The table lists some 15,000 distinct CDR3 sequences, more than 45% of them singletons. Sequencing input: CD4+ T cells from blood, cultured in vitro. The receptors originated from a human donor who had recovered from COVID-19. CDR3s include the opening cysteine and the closing phenylalanine or tryptophan. D genes are given only for firm matches. Some rows have no size entry. The others give once, few or many, or a class for an expanded clone.

DNA	CDR3	J	D	V	size	length
TGTGCCAGCAGTTACCAACAGGGTTCTGGCTATGGCTACACCTTC	CASSYQQGSGYGYTF	TRBJ1-2	NA	TRBV2	NA	15
TGTGCCAGCCGAAACAGGGGGCCCACCGGGGAGCTGTTTTTT	CASRNRGPTGELFF	TRBJ2-2	TRBD1	TRBV19	NA	14
TGTGCCAGCAGTCCACCGGACAGGGCGGCTTTCTTT	CASSPPDRAAFF	TRBJ1-1	TRBD1	TRBV28	NA	12
TGCAGTGCCCACCTTCTAGCGGGAGGTGGGGCAGATACGCAGTATTTT	CSAHLLAGGGADTQYF	TRBJ2-3	TRBD2	TRBV20-1	NA	16
TGTGCCAGCCAAAGAGTCCCGGAATACAATGAGCAGTTCTTC	CASQRVPEYNEQFF	TRBJ2-1	NA	TRBV6-1	NA	14
TGTGCGGGTGGGGGCGCCGGGACAGATACGCAGTATTTT	CAGGGAGTDTQYF	TRBJ2-3	NA	TRBV7-9	NA	13
TGTGCCAGCAGCGCGGCTGGGGGCGGGAGTTACAATGAGCAGTTCTTC	CASSAAGGGSYNEQFF	TRBJ2-1	NA	TRBV6-1	few	16
TGTGCCACCGACCAAACAGGGGCTAGCACAGATACGCAGTATTTT	CATDQTGASTDTQYF	TRBJ2-3	TRBD1	TRBV24-1	NA	15
TGTGCCAGCAGCTTATTGGTAGCGGGAGCAGGGTATGAGCAGTTCTTC	CASSLLVAGAGYEQFF	TRBJ2-1	TRBD2	TRBV11-2	NA	16
TGTGCCAGTAGGAATTCGAACAGGGGGGACGACAATGAGCAGTTCTTC	CASRNSNRGDDNEQFF	TRBJ2-1	TRBD1	TRBV19	few	16
TGTGCCAGCAACCCGACGACAGGCCACATGAACACTGAAGCTTTCTTT	CASNPTTGHMNTEAFF	TRBJ1-1	NA	TRBV28	NA	16
TGTGCCAGCAGCTTTTTAGACCGCGGAAAGTTCTTC	CASSFLDRGKFF	TRBJ2-1	NA	TRBV7-2	few	12
TGTGCCAGCAGTTACGACAGTAACTATGGCTACACCTTC	CASSYDSNYGYTF	TRBJ1-2	NA	TRBV6-2/TRBV6-3	NA	13
TGTGCCAGCAGCTCAGGCCGTAATTCACCCCTCCACTTT	CASSSGRNSPLHF	TRBJ1-6	NA	TRBV7-3	once	13
TGTGCCAGCAGCACGCCGACAGGGGGATTAGCGTCTGGGGCCAACGTCCTGACTTTC	CASSTPTGGLASGANVLTF	TRBJ2-6	TRBD1	TRBV5-4	NA	19
TGTGCCAGCAGGGACAGGGGCACCTACAATGAGCAGTTCTTC	CASRDRGTYNEQFF	TRBJ2-1	TRBD1	TRBV6-2/TRBV6-3	few	14
TGTGCCAGCATTGGACAGGGGGGAGGCAATCAGCCCCAGCATTTT	CASIGQGGGNQPQHF	TRBJ1-5	TRBD1	TRBV6-1	NA	15
TGTGCCAGCAGCGATACAGGGGCAGATACGCAGTATTTT	CASSDTGADTQYF	TRBJ2-3	TRBD1	TRBV7-9	NA	13
TGCAGTGCCCCGAGGGCGGGAGTTGAAGAGCAGTTCTTC	CSAPRAGVEEQFF	TRBJ2-1	TRBD2	TRBV20-1	NA	13
TGTGCCACCAGCAGAGCTCACAGGGCGGCAGATACGCAGTATTTT	CATSRAHRAADTQYF	TRBJ2-3	NA	TRBV15	NA	15
TGTGCCAGCAGTTACGGACTAGCCTCAGATACGCAGTATTTT	CASSYGLASDTQYF	TRBJ2-3	TRBD2	TRBV6-5	NA	14
TGTGCCAGTAGTATTTTGAAGACGGGAGTAGGAAATGAGCAGTTCTTC	CASSILKTGVGNEQFF	TRBJ2-1	NA	TRBV19	few	16
TGTGCCACCGGGCGGGGGAACACTGAAGCTTTCTTT	CATGRGNTEAFF	TRBJ1-1	NA	TRBV2	few	12
TGTGCCAGCTCGCCGGGACGAAACAATGAGCAGTTCTTC	CASSPGRNNEQFF	TRBJ2-1	NA	TRBV18	NA	13
TGTGCCAGCAGCCCCGGCCCCAATGAGCAGTTCTTC	CASSPGPNEQFF	TRBJ2-1	NA	TRBV25-1	NA	12
TGTGCCATCACCACCGTAGGCAATGAGCAGTTCTTC	CAITTVGNEQFF	TRBJ2-1	NA	TRBV10-3	NA	12
TGTGCCAGCAGTTTATCGGGTCTAAACGAGCAGTACTTC	CASSLSGLNEQYF	TRBJ2-7	NA	TRBV28	NA	13
TGTGCCGGGACGAGGGAGATTGGGCAGCCCCAGCATTTT	CAGTREIGQPQHF	TRBJ1-5	NA	TRBV2	few	13
TGTGCCAGCAGCTTAGGCCCTTCGAACACCGGGGAGCTGTTTTTT	CASSLGPSNTGELFF	TRBJ2-2	NA	TRBV7-2	few	15
TGCAGTGCTGTCGAGGCTAGCGGGAGTCTGAGAGAGACCCAGTACTTC	CSAVEASGSLRETQYF	TRBJ2-5	TRBD2	TRBV20-1	NA	16
TGTGCCAGCAGCGCGGCGTACTCTAGCGGATACGAGCAGTACTTC	CASSAAYSSGYEQYF	TRBJ2-7	TRBD2	TRBV6-2/TRBV6-3	few	15
TGCGCCAGCAGCCAAGTTGCGTTCTTAGAGACCCAGTACTTC	CASSQVAFLETQYF	TRBJ2-5	NA	TRBV4-1	NA	14
TGCGCCAGCAGCTTCACCGTGAGGACTAGCGCCCCAGAGACCCAGTACTTC	CASSFTVRTSAPETQYF	TRBJ2-5	TRBD2	TRBV5-1	NA	17
TGTGCCAGTATCAACCCGGTGGGGACCGGGGAGCTGTTTTTT	CASINPVGTGELFF	TRBJ2-2	NA	TRBV19	large	14
TGCGCCAGCAGCTACGGGGGTTCCTACGAGCAGTACTTC	CASSYGGSYEQYF	TRBJ2-7	NA	TRBV5-1	NA	13
TGCAGTGCTAGAGATCTAGGGTTTAAAGACTATGGCTACACCTTC	CSARDLGFKDYGYTF	TRBJ1-2	NA	TRBV20-1	NA	15
TGTGCCAGCAGTTTCCGGGGAGGACGAGGCCAAGAGACCCAGTACTTC	CASSFRGGRGQETQYF	TRBJ2-5	NA	TRBV27	NA	16
TGCAGTGCTAGCCGACTAGCGGGGGACAATGAGCAGTTCTTC	CSASRLAGDNEQFF	TRBJ2-1	TRBD2	TRBV20-1	NA	14
TGCAGTGCTATGTGGCTAGCGGGAGTCTACGAGCAGTACTTC	CSAMWLAGVYEQYF	TRBJ2-7	TRBD2	TRBV20-1	NA	14
TGTGCCAGCACCCTCCCTTCCCCAAGGGGCCGTTTCCTAAACACTGAAGCTTTCTTT	CASTLPSPRGRFLNTEAFF	TRBJ1-1	NA	TRBV25-1	NA	19